Below, 10 T cell receptor beta chains from the same sample are listed, as sequenced in a study of T cells and copy number aberrations in small-cell lung cancer. Only in-frame clones appear in the TCRdb table, and some are missing; sequencing was by immunoSEQ multiplex PCR. The sample lists roughly 6,800 clones; roughly 82% were seen once. What was sequenced was normal tissue next to the tumor. Receptors were obtained from a woman aged 50 to 60 with small cell lung cancer.

This chain links TRBV5-1 with TRBJ2-4; D perhaps matches TRBD1 (7 bases). The CDR3 consists of 14 residues. Trimming shortened V by 1 base and J by 7 bases, and 12 bases separated the two germline ends. CDR1 and CDR2 (germline): SGHRS, YFSETQ. Written as DNA, the CDR3 is TGCGCCAGCAGCTTGTCGGCAGGGGGGAACATTCAGTACTTC. It translates to CASSLSAGGNIQYF.

The chain joins TRBV19 to TRBJ2-3; possible D gene TRBD2, 5 bases. Per germline, CDR1 LNHDA and CDR2 SQIVND (reference sequence). CDR3 size: 16 residues. The ends were cut back, 1 base at V and 12 bases at J, with 23 bases in the middle. DNA for the CDR3: TGTGCCAGTAGTATAGTTCGAAGTGGCAGGAGGATGACTCAGTATTTT. It specifies CASSIVRSGRRMTQYF.

The V call is TRBV5-8, the J call TRBJ1-1; D gene ambiguous. Germline V lookup: CDR1 SGHTS, CDR2 YDEGEE. This CDR3 region has 13 residues. The ends were cut back, 1 base at V and 1 base at J, with 5 bases in the middle. The CDR3 reads CASSLTKNTEAFF. The CDR3 DNA reads as TGTGCCAGCAGCTTGACTAAGAACACTGAAGCTTTCTTT.

The sample holds a few counts of this clone. V gene TRBV9 combines with J gene TRBJ1-3, with D tentatively TRBD1 (5 bases). Trimming took off 2 bases at V and 0 bases at J, with 9 bases between the two ends. The germline V gene encodes CDR1 SGDLS and CDR2 YYNGEE. The CDR3 length is 15 residues. CDR3 sequence reads: CASSVGTASGNTIYF. The DNA for the CDR3 is TGTGCCAGCAGCGTGGGGACGGCCTCTGGAAACACCATATATTTT.

The chain employs TRBV30 and TRBJ2-3; D gene unclear. Germline-derived CDR1 and CDR2 are GTSNPN and SVGIG (reference sequence). V was clipped by 4 bases and J by 2 bases, with 7 bases between them. CDR3 length equals 12 residues. The CDR3 DNA reads TGTGCCTGGAATTTCGTCACAGATACGCAGTATTTT. Encoded protein: CAWNFVTDTQYF.

J is TRBJ2-5 and V is TRBV25-1; 7 bases are a match to TRBD1. Germline V gives CDR1 MGHDK, CDR2 SYGVNS. After removal of 10 bases from V and 5 bases from J, the junction contained 7 bases not matched to a gene. The CDR3 has 12 amino acids. This chain's CDR3 is CATTPQGETQYF. The CDR3 region has the DNA TGTGCCACCACACCACAGGGGGAGACCCAGTACTTC.

V gene TRBV5-1 combines with J gene TRBJ2-3; D assignment may be TRBD1 or TRBD2 (5 bases each). V lost 4 bases and J lost 4, with 19 bases in between. This CDR3 has 16 residues. Per the germline V gene, CDR1 is SGHRS and CDR2 is YFSETQ. CDR3 DNA sequence: TGCGCCAGCAGCGATCGACCGGACGGGGCCGCAGATACGCAGTATTTT. It encodes CASSDRPDGAADTQYF.

This clone was seen just once. The chain carries TRBV6-5 and TRBJ1-1; no clear D. V was shortened by 7 bases and J by 0 bases, with 9 bases between the two germline ends. This CDR3 region has 13 residues. The germline CDR1 and CDR2 sequences are MNHEY and SVGAGI. The CDR3 DNA reads TGTGCCAGCAAAGAGGATCTGAACACTGAAGCTTTCTTT. It is translated as CASKEDLNTEAFF.

This chain uses TRBV7-9 with TRBJ2-1, with 8 bases matching TRBD1. Germline loops: CDR1 SEHNR, CDR2 FQNEAQ (reference sequence). The length of the CDR3 is 14 residues. V gave up 4 bases and J gave up 2 bases; unmatched junction bases: 1. Written as DNA, the CDR3 is TGTGCCAGCAGCTGGACAGGGACCTACAATGAGCAGTTCTTC. Protein product: CASSWTGTYNEQFF.

The J gene is TRBJ1-1, the V gene TRBV5-6; D might be TRBD1 (5 bases). V was clipped by 0 bases and J by 4 bases, with 10 bases between them. The germline V gene encodes CDR1 SGHDT and CDR2 YYEEEE. CDR3 length: 14 residues. As DNA, the CDR3 is TGTGCCAGCAGCTTGGAACCTGGGGCCACTGAAGCTTTCTTT. Its translation is CASSLEPGATEAFF.